The T cell receptor beta chain under discussion was sequenced for a study of T-cell reconstitution after alpha-beta-depleted transplantation in children. CDR3 size: 16 residues. With 7 bases removed from V and 4 bases from J, the gap between germline ends came to 17 bases. As it was prepared, the TCRbeta library received unique molecular identifiers. TCRdb used MiXCR to reprocess the PCR reads, holding one entry per CDR3 protein. Of a few hundred thousand distinct CDR3 sequences in the sample, over 20% were seen once. V gene TRBV12-3 or TRBV12-4 combines with J gene TRBJ2-6; weak D call: TRBD1 (6 bases). Material: PBMCs from the stem cell graft donor, obtained from the stem cell graft. The sequence came from a human donor who donated a stem cell graft to a child with acute myeloid leukemia. This chain's CDR3 is CASTNVQGPGANVLTF. The CDR3 region has the DNA TGTGCCAGCACCAACGTACAGGGCCCCGGGGCCAACGTCCTGACTTTC.